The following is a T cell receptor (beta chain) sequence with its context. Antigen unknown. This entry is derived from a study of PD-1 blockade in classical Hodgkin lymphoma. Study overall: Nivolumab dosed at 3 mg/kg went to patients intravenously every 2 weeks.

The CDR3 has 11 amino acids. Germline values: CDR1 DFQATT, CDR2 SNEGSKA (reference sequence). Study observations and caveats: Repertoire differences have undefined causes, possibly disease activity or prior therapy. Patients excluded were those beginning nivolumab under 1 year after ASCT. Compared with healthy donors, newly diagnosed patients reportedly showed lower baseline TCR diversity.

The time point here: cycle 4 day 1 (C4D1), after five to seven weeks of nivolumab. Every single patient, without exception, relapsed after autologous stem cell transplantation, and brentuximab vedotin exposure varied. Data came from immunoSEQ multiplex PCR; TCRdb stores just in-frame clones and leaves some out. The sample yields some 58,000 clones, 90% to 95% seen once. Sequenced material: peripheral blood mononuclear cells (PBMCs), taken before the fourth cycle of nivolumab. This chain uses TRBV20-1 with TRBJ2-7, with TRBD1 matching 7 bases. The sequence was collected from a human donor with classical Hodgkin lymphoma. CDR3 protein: CSPLGGNEQYF. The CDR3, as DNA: TGCAGCCCACTAGGGGGCAACGAGCAGTACTTC.